What follows describes a single T cell receptor beta chain. MiXCR, run by TCRdb on the PCR reads, gives a single entry per CDR3 protein. Of about 86,000 distinct CDR3 sequences listed, around 50% were seen once; the top ten hold about 13%. The junction had 18 bases not matched to a gene; V was cut back by 6 bases and J by 5 bases. This CDR3 is built from 18 residues. From germline, CDR1 is SNHLY and CDR2 FYNNEI. The sample is drawn from a study of CDR3 diversity in severe acne. This TCR was sampled from a male donor in good health, without acne. The chain is built from TRBV2 and TRBJ2-5, with 10 bases matching TRBD2. Sequenced input: blood. CDR3 sequence (DNA): TGTGCCAGCAGCGGTCGACCGGGACTAGCGCGCTTCGGGGAGACCCAGTACTTC. This translates into CASSGRPGLARFGETQYF. The variable domain in full, with the rest retrieved from reference TRBV2 and TRBJ2-5, is EPEVTQTPSHQVTQMGQEVILRCVPISNHLYFYWYRQILGQKVEFLVSFYNNEISEKSEIFDDQFSVERPDGSNFTLKIRSTKLEDSAMYFCASSGRPGLARFGETQYFGPGTRLLVL.